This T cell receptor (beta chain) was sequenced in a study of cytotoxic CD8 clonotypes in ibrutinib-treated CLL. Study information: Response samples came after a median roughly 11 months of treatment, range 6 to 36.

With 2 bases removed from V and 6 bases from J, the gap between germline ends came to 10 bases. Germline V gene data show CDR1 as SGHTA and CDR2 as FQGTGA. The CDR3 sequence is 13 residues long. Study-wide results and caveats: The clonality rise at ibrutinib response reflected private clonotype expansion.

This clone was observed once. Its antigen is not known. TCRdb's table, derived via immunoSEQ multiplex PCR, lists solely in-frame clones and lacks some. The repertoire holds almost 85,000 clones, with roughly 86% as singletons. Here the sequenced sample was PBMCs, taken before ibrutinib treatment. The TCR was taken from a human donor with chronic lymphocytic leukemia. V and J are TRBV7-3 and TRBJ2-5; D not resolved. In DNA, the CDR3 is TGTGCCAGCAGCTTAGGTAGCACACAGACCCAGTACTTC. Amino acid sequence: CASSLGSTQTQYF.